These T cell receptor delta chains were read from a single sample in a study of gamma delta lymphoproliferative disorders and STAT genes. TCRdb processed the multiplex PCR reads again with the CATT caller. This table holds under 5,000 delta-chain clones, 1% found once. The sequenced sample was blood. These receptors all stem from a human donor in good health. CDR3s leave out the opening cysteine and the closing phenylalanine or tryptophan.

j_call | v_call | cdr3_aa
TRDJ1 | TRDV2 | ACDTLRGETDKLI
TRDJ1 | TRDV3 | AFLAYLGWGIEAYTDKLI
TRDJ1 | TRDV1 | ALGEFRRGIREETDKLI
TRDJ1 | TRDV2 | ACDSVHTGGCEGGVTDKLI
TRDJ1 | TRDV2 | ACDVVRLPSAGGYDGFGDKLI
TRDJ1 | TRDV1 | ALGELVVLRWGIRGFADKLI
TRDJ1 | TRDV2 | ACDIIGGYTDKLI
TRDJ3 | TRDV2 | ACDTVLGDTASSWDTRQMF
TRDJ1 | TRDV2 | ACDPVLGDRDIRYTDKLI
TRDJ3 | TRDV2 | ACDILGDSSWDTRQMF
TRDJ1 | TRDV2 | ACDTLLGDTGTDKLI
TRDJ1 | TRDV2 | ACESLGDKADKLI
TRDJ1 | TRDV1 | ALGSRTDKLI
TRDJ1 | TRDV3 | AFWDYTPDKLI
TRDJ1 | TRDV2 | ACDSVGGGENTDKLI
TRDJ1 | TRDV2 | ACDTLGSSRLLGDKGADKLI
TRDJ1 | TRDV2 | ACDKLTGGQQTDKLI
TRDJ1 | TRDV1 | ALGESSRWGMREECTDKLI
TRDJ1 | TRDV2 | ACDQLGILTDKLI
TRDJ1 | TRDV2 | ACDTVDLGDSGDKLI
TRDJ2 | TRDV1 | ALGEPLRSGGYPLTAQLF
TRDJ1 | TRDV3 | ASPLTIPGRDLYTDKLI